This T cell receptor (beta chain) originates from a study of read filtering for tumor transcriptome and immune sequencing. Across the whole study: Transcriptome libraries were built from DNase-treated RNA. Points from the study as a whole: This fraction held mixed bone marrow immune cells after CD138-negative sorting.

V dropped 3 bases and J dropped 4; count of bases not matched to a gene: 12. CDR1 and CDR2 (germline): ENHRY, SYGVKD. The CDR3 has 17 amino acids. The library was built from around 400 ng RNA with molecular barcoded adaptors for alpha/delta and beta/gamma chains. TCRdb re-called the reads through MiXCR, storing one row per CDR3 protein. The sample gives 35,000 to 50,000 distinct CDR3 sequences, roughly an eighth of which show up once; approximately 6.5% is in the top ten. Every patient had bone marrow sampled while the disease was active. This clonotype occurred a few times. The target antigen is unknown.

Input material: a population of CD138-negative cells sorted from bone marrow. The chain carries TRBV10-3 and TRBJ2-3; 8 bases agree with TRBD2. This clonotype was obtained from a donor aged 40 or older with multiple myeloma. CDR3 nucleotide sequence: TGTGCCATCAGTGACCCTAGACTAGCGAGGGAGGCAGATACGCAGTATTTT. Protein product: CAISDPRLAREADTQYF.